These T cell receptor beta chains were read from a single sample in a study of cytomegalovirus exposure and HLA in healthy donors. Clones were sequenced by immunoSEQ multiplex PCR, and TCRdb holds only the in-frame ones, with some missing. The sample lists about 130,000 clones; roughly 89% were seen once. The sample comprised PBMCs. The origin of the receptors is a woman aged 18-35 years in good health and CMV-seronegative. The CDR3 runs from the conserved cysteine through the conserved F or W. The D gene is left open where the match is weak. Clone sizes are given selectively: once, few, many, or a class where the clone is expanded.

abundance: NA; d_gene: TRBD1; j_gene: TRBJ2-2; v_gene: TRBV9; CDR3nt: TGTGCCAGCAGCGTAGGGACAGGGTATGTTGGCGGGGAGCTGTTTTTT; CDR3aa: CASSVGTGYVGGELFF
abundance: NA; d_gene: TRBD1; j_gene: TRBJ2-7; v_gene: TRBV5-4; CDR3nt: TGTGCCAGCAGCGCCGGGACAGGAGACTACGAGCAGTACTTC; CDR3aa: CASSAGTGDYEQYF
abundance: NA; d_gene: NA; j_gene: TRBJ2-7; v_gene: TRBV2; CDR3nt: TGTGCCAGCAGCTTGACTAAGACCTACGAGCAGTACTTC; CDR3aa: CASSLTKTYEQYF
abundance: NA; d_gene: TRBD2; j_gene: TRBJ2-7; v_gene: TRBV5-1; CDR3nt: TGCGCCAGCAGCTTTAGCGGGGAATACTACGAGCAGTACTTC; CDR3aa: CASSFSGEYYEQYF
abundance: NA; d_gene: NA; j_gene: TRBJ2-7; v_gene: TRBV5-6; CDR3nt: TGTGCCAGCAGCCCATTCAACGAGAGAGCCTACGAGCAGTACTTC; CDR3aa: CASSPFNERAYEQYF
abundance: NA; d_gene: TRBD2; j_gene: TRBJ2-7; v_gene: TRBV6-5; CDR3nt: TGTGCCACTCGGGGAGGGCCATCCTACGAGCAGTACTTC; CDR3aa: CATRGGPSYEQYF
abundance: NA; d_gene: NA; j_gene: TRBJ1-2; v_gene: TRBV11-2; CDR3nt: TGTGCCAGCAGCGCCATTTCAGGGCCGCCGATCTACACCTTC; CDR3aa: CASSAISGPPIYTF
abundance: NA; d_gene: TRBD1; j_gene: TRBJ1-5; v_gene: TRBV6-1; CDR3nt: TGTGCCAGCACCGCAGGGGGCTTAAGCAATCAGCCCCAGCATTTT; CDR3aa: CASTAGGLSNQPQHF
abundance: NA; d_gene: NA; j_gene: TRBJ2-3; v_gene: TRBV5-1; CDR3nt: TGCGCCAGCAGCTTAGGGACTAGCACAGATACGCAGTATTTT; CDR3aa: CASSLGTSTDTQYF
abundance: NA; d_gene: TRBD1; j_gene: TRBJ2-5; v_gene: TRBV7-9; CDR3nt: TGTGCCAGCAGCGAGGGACAGAAGAAAGAGACCCAGTACTTC; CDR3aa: CASSEGQKKETQYF
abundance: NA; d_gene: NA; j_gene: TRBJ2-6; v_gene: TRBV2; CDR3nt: TGTGCCACCTCACAGGGTAGGGCTGGGGCCAACGTCCTGACTTTC; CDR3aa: CATSQGRAGANVLTF
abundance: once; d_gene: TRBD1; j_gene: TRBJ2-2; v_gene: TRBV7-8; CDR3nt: TGTGCCAGCAGCTCACCTTCGACAGGGGGCGGCGGGGAGCTGTTTTTT; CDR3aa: CASSSPSTGGGGELFF
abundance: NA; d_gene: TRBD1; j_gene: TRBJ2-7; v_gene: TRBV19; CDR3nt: TGTGCCAGTAGTAACGCAGGACAGGGTTCAAACTCCTACGAGCAGTACTTC; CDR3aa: CASSNAGQGSNSYEQYF
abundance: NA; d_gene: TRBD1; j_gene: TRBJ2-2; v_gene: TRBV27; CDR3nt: TGTGCCAGCCGGGCGGTACCGGGACAGGGGAACACCGGGGAGCTGTTTTTT; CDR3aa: CASRAVPGQGNTGELFF
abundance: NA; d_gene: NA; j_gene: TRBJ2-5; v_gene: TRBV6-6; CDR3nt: TGTGCCAGCAGTTACGGCGTTCCCGCGGATCAGTACTTC; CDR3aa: CASSYGVPADQYF
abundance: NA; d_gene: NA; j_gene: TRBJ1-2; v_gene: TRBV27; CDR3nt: TGTGCCAGCAGTTTAGCAGCTAACTATGGCTACACCTTC; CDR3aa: CASSLAANYGYTF
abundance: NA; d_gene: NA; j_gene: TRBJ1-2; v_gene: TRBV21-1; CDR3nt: TGTGCCAGCAGCTTACGGGCCTCGGGAAACTATGGCTACACCTTC; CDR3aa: CASSLRASGNYGYTF
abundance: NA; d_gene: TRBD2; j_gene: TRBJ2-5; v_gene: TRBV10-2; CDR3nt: TGCGCCAGCAGGAGGGTGCGGGGGGGCCGAGAGACCCAGTACTTC; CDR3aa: CASRRVRGGRETQYF
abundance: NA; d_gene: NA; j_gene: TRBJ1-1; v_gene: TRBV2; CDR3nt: TGTGCCGGCAGAAGCAGACTGGGAGACACTGAAGCTTTCTTT; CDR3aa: CAGRSRLGDTEAFF
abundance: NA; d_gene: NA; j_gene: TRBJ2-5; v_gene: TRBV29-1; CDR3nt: TGCAGCGTTAAGGGCAGGGCCATCCAAGAGACCCAGTACTTC; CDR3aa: CSVKGRAIQETQYF
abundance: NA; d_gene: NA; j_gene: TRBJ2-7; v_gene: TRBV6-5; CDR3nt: TGTGCCAGCAGATCCGACAGCTACGAGCAGTACTTC; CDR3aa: CASRSDSYEQYF
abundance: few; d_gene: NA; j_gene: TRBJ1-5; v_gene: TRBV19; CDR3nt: TGTGCCAGTACCTACCTTGGACAAGTTAATCAGCCCCAGCATTTT; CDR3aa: CASTYLGQVNQPQHF